Listed below are T cell receptor beta chains from one sample, sequenced in a study of human T cells and chemical hapten exposure. TCRdb independently ran MiXCR on the RACE reads; one entry per CDR3 protein. The sample has around 250,000 distinct CDR3 sequences; about 9% are singletons. The material was whole blood, obtained in connection with sensitization to the hapten diphenylcyclopropenone (DPC). The receptors originated from a woman between 35 and 50 years old with alopecia areata. Some clones in this sample may be carry-over from other donors' samples. CDR3s include the opening cysteine and the closing phenylalanine or tryptophan. The D gene is left open where the match is weak.

CDR3 protein | D gene | J gene | V gene | CDR3 length
CASSLEVVATNEKLFF | - | TRBJ1-4 | TRBV7-2 | 16
CASSLVGRLSSGANVLTF | - | TRBJ2-6 | TRBV28 | 18
CSASRDYQSHTGTQYF | TRBD2 | TRBJ2-5 | TRBV20-1 | 16
CASSYRTSRNHEQFF | TRBD2 | TRBJ2-1 | TRBV7-6 | 15
CASSETGTGGTEAFF | TRBD1 | TRBJ1-1 | TRBV12-3/TRBV12-4 | 15
CASSRGLAANTGELFF | TRBD2 | TRBJ2-2 | TRBV4-2 | 16
CSVQGQGNTEAFF | TRBD1 | TRBJ1-1 | TRBV29-1 | 13
CASSYWEGGRNEQFF | TRBD2 | TRBJ2-1 | TRBV6-5 | 15
CASSPSVEGTDTQYF | - | TRBJ2-3 | TRBV18 | 15
CASSHRQANTEAFF | - | TRBJ1-1 | TRBV6-2/TRBV6-3 | 14
CASSQPDRGNRAFF | TRBD1 | TRBJ1-1 | TRBV4-2 | 14
CSVEPGNEQFF | - | TRBJ2-1 | TRBV29-1 | 11